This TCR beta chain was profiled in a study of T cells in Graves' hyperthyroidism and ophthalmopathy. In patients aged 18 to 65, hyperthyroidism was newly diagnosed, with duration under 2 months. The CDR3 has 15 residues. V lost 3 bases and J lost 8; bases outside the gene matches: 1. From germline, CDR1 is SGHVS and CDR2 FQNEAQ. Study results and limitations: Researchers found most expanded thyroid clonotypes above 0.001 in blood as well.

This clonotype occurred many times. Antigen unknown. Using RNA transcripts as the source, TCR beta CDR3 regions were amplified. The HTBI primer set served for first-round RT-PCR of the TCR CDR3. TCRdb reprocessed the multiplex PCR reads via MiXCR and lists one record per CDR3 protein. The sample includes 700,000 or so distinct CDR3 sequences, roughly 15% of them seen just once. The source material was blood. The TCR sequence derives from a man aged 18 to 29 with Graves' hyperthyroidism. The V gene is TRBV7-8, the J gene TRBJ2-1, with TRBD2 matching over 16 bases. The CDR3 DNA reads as TGTGCCAGCAGCTTCGGGACTAGCGGGAGGGATGAGCAGTTCTTC. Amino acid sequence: CASSFGTSGRDEQFF.